What follows is one T cell receptor (beta chain) and its context. Its antigen is undetermined. This likely comes from a read error, as the CDR3 has no conserved phenylalanine or tryptophan at its end. Treatment indicated: 10-day PBMC culture with coronavirus spike peptide pools or control peptides (ViraFEST assay). Ahead of the COVID-19 pandemic (2011-2018), the CD4+ T cells of the unexposed donor were collected. Four cold-coronavirus spikes, along with SARS-CoV-2 S/N, were used to probe unexposed-donor CD4+ T cells, cells permitting. Sequenced with the Oncomine TCR Beta short-read assay was DNA taken from cultured CD4+ T cells. Once CD4+ T cells had been cultured, genomic DNA was extracted from them. TCRdb re-called the PCR reads through MiXCR, storing one row per CDR3 protein. The repertoire holds about 8,500 distinct CDR3 sequences, with under 45% as singletons. This CDR3 region has 13 residues. CDR1 is ENHRY, CDR2 SYGVKD, per germline. Germline trimming cut 6 bases from V and 7 bases from J; bases unmatched to any gene: 7.

The data originate from a study of vaccination and CD4 T cells after COVID-19. At the level of the study: Investigators drew the post-COVID samples a median approximately 100 days after diagnosis, with a range of 35 to 161. Overlapping spike peptides of SARS-CoV-2, HCoV-NL63, HCoV-OC43 and HCoV-229E stimulated the cells.

The receptor's source is a human donor in good health. The material sequenced was CD4+ T cells from blood, cultured in vitro. The V call is TRBV10-3, the J call TRBJ2-7; 9 bases are a match to TRBD2. This CDR3 reads CAISWAGGEEQYL. The CDR3 nucleotides read TGTGCCATCAGCTGGGCGGGGGGGGAGGAGCAGTACCTC.